One sample yielded the 30 T cell receptor beta chains listed below, sequenced in a study of shared clonotypes between healthy human individuals. Naive CD8 cells lacked CD45RO and underwent positive selection for CCR7, leaving out terminally differentiated effector memory CD45RA+ cells. The table came from immunoSEQ multiplex PCR; TCRdb's copy has only in-frame clones and leaves some out. The sample yields about 1,800,000 clones, less than 95% seen once. The material sequenced was naive CD8+ T cells sorted from blood. The receptors shown here come from a man aged 18-30 years in good health.

With respect to this clone: Distinct nucleotide sequences in the sample also encode this CDR3. This chain connects TRBV4-1 to TRBJ2-7; tentative D call: TRBD1 (5 bases). V was cut by 5 bases and J by 2 bases, with 10 bases left in between. Germline V lookup: CDR1 MGHRA, CDR2 YSYEKL. The CDR3 runs 13 residues. In DNA, the CDR3 is TGCGCCAGCAGCTTCGACAGAACCTACGAGCAGTACTTC. Translating it yields CASSFDRTYEQYF.

The chain uses TRBV6-1 and TRBJ2-7; D call uncertain. CDR3 length: 13 residues. V lost 5 bases and J lost 3, with 11 bases in between. CDR1 is MNHNS, CDR2 SASEGT, per germline. This chain's CDR3 is CASSLSLIYEQYF. The CDR3 DNA sequence: TGTGCCAGCAGTCTGAGTTTAATCTACGAGCAGTACTTC.

The chain joins TRBV7-9 to TRBJ2-1, with D possibly TRBD2 on 5 matching bases. V was clipped by 4 bases and J by 1 base, with 14 bases between them. CDR3 size: 16 residues. Germline values: CDR1 SEHNR, CDR2 FQNEAQ (reference sequence). CDR3 residues: CASSSAEGPSYNEQFF. The CDR3, as DNA: TGTGCCAGCAGCTCGGCCGAGGGCCCATCCTACAATGAGCAGTTCTTC.

The V and J genes are TRBV4-3 and TRBJ2-2, with D possibly TRBD1 on 6 matching bases. CDR1 is LGHNA, CDR2 YSLEER, per germline. The CDR3 has 14 residues. Between the trimmed V and J ends, which lost 6 bases and 0 bases, there was a span of 8 bases. CDR3 DNA sequence: TGCGCCAGCAGGGGACATCCGAACACCGGGGAGCTGTTTTTT. This codes for CASRGHPNTGELFF.

This clone was recorded a few times. V gene TRBV2 combines with J gene TRBJ2-7; D may be TRBD2 (5 bases). The V and J ends lost 7 bases and 0 bases respectively, with 10 bases between them. The CDR3 has 13 residues. The germline CDR1 and CDR2 sequences are SNHLY and FYNNEI. The CDR3 loop is CASMSGSSYEQYF. The DNA for the CDR3 is TGTGCCAGCATGAGCGGAAGCTCCTACGAGCAGTACTTC.

This chain joins TRBV27 and TRBJ1-2; D not certain. Deletions cut 0 bases from V and 8 bases from J, with 10 bases between. Germline values: CDR1 MNHEY, CDR2 SMNVEV (reference sequence). The CDR3 runs 13 residues. The CDR3 is CASSLSSLSGYTF. CDR3 bases: TGTGCCAGCAGTTTATCGTCTCTATCCGGCTACACCTTC.

The rearrangement uses TRBV7-2 and TRBJ2-7, with D perhaps assigned TRBD1 or TRBD2 (6 bases each). The germline CDR1 and CDR2 sequences are SGHTA and FQGNSA. Trimming took 6 bases from V and 7 from J, leaving 16 bases between them. This CDR3 contains 13 residues. CDR3 sequence (DNA): TGTGCCAGCAGTTCACTGGAAGGGGGGGAGCAGTACTTC. Its translation: CASSSLEGGEQYF. Looking up the rest from reference TRBV7-2 and TRBJ2-7 gives the full variable domain: GAGVSQSPSNKVTEKGKDVELRCDPISGHTALYWYRQSLGQGLEFLIYFQGNSAPDKSGLPSDRFSAERTGGSVSTLTIQRTQQEDSAVYLCASSSLEGGEQYFGPGTRLTVT.

The rearrangement joins TRBV7-9 to TRBJ2-5; D possibly corresponds to TRBD2 (6 bases). The CDR3 contains 15 residues. CDR1 and CDR2 (germline): SEHNR, FQNEAQ (reference sequence). V lost 5 bases and J 2 bases, leaving 15 bases between the germline ends. Here the CDR3 reads CASSPGVAVQETQYF. The CDR3 nucleotides read TGTGCCAGCAGCCCAGGTGTAGCGGTACAAGAGACCCAGTACTTC.

Regarding this clone: The same CDR3 can be traced to other DNA sequences in this sample. The CDR3 region is CASSYSGGPYNEQFF. CDR3 coding DNA: TGTGCCAGCAGTTACTCAGGGGGCCCTTACAATGAGCAGTTCTTC. The rearrangement uses TRBV6-5 and TRBJ2-1, with 7 nucleotides matching TRBD1. The germline gives CDR1 MNHEY, CDR2 SVGAGI. V lost 0 bases to trimming and J lost 4 bases; unmatched junction nucleotides: 3. This CDR3 comprises 15 residues.

V and J are TRBV27 and TRBJ1-5; 10 positions match TRBD1. Germline V gene data show CDR1 as MNHEY and CDR2 as SMNVEV (reference sequence). The CDR3 extends over 19 amino acids. V gave up 8 bases and J gave up 1 base; unmatched junction bases: 17. The CDR3 coding sequence is TGTGCCAGCGGCCTCCTGTGGGACAGGGGTAGTGGGAGCAATCAGCCCCAGCATTTT. Translation gives CASGLLWDRGSGSNQPQHF.

As to this clone: The sample has other DNA sequences that encode this CDR3 too. This chain uses TRBV25-1 with TRBJ2-7; D is unresolved. From germline, CDR1 is MGHDK and CDR2 SYGVNS. Trimming stripped 4 bases from V and 3 bases from J, with 4 bases between. The CDR3 totals 11 residues. CDR3 coding DNA: TGTGCCAGCAGTGGGAGCTACGAGCAGTACTTC. Its translation: CASSGSYEQYF.

This chain links TRBV13 with TRBJ2-3; 7 nucleotides line up with TRBD2. Germline CDR1 and CDR2: PRHDT and FYEKMQ (reference sequence). The CDR3 spans 16 residues. J lost 0 bases, V lost 3 bases, and 6 bases had no gene match. The CDR3 region has the DNA TGTGCCAGCAGCTTTTCAGCGGGGACTAGCACAGATACGCAGTATTTT. It specifies CASSFSAGTSTDTQYF.

This clone appeared once. This chain joins TRBV7-2 and TRBJ2-5, with D possibly TRBD2 on 7 matching bases. The CDR3 is 17 residues long. Germline V CDR1 and CDR2: SGHTA, FQGNSA. V lost 5 bases, J lost 5 bases, and 24 bases lay in between. Here the CDR3 DNA reads TGTGCCAGCAGCCCAGGGGCTAGCGGCTGGCCAGGGGAGACCCAGTACTTC. Translating gives CASSPGASGWPGETQYF.

This chain uses TRBV4-3 with TRBJ1-2, with D unclear. Trimming shortened V by 0 bases and J by 6 bases, and 5 bases separated the two germline ends. The CDR3 is 12 residues long. Germline V CDR1 and CDR2: LGHNA, YSLEER. The CDR3 here is CASSQDWDGYTF. The DNA for the CDR3 is TGCGCCAGCAGCCAAGATTGGGATGGCTACACCTTC.

This clone occurred once. The chain recombines TRBV19 with TRBJ1-4; D might be TRBD1 (5 bases). V lost 1 base and J lost 0, with 9 bases in between. CDR3 length: 16 residues. Germline values: CDR1 LNHDA, CDR2 SQIVND (reference sequence). CDR3 DNA sequence: TGTGCCAGTAGTATAGGGGCCAGGGCAACTAATGAAAAACTGTTTTTT. Its protein is CASSIGARATNEKLFF.

V is TRBV4-1 and J is TRBJ1-5, with TRBD1 identical over 9 bases. Per germline, CDR1 MGHRA and CDR2 YSYEKL. The CDR3 is 15 residues long. The trim removed 4 bases at V and 4 bases at J, leaving 5 bases unmatched. CDR3: CASSPRTGANQPQHF. In DNA form, the CDR3 reads TGCGCCAGCAGCCCCAGGACAGGGGCAAATCAGCCCCAGCATTTT.

The chain recombines TRBV25-1 with TRBJ2-2; 7 positions match TRBD1. CDR1 is MGHDK, CDR2 SYGVNS, per germline. The trim removed 5 bases at V and 1 base at J, leaving 10 bases unmatched. The CDR3 extends over 17 amino acids. The CDR3 is CASSPAPDRVNTGELFF. CDR3 in DNA: TGTGCCAGCAGTCCCGCCCCCGACAGGGTGAACACCGGGGAGCTGTTTTTT.

This clone was observed once. This chain joins TRBV7-8 and TRBJ2-7, with 9 bases fitting TRBD2. There are 15 residues in the CDR3. Germline trimming cut 1 base from V and 3 bases from J; bases unmatched to any gene: 4. In germline, CDR1 is SGHVS, CDR2 FQNEAQ. The DNA for the CDR3 is TGTGCCAGCAGCTTAGTAGCGGGAGTCGGCTACGAGCAGTACTTC. It yields the protein CASSLVAGVGYEQYF.

V usage is TRBV4-2 and J usage is TRBJ1-6; D gene uncertain. CDR1 is LGHNA and CDR2 is YNFKEQ in the germline V gene. The CDR3 extends over 14 amino acids. Trimming took off 0 bases at V and 7 bases at J, with 7 bases between the two ends. This CDR3 is CASSQDWINSPLHF. The CDR3 nucleotides read TGTGCCAGCAGCCAAGATTGGATAAATTCACCCCTCCACTTT.

The chain is built from TRBV19 and TRBJ2-7; 7 positions match TRBD1. V lost 6 bases and J lost 1; bases outside the gene matches: 3. Germline V gene data show CDR1 as LNHDA and CDR2 as SQIVND (reference sequence). This CDR3 region has 13 residues. The CDR3 nucleotides read TGTGCCAGTAGCGAACAGGGGTCCTACGAGCAGTACTTC. Its protein is CASSEQGSYEQYF.

The chain couples TRBV21-1 to TRBJ2-1; the tabulated D call, TRBD2, remains unverified against the DNA. TRBV21-1 is an annotated pseudogene. The length of the CDR3 is 17 residues. CDR3 sequence: CASSKCGDAERWNEQFF. The CDR3 DNA sequence: TGTGCCAGCAGCAAATGCGGGGACGCCGAGCGGTGGAATGAGCAGTTCTTC.

This chain links TRBV7-2 with TRBJ2-7; D is unclear. CDR1 and CDR2 from the germline V gene are SGHTA and FQGNSA. The length of the CDR3 is 13 residues. V was pared by 5 bases and J by 0 bases, with 8 bases between. CDR3 bases: TGTGCCAGCAGCCCGACCCACTCCTACGAGCAGTACTTC. It yields the protein CASSPTHSYEQYF.

J is TRBJ2-3 and V is TRBV30; TRBD2 is a possible D gene (6 bases). The CDR3 runs 14 residues. The ends were cut back, 5 bases at V and 5 bases at J, with 17 bases in the middle. Germline V gene sequence: CDR1 GTSNPN, CDR2 SVGIG (reference sequence). The CDR3 DNA reads as TGTGCCTGGGGCGGGTGGCGGGAAGGAGATACGCAGTATTTT. Translated: CAWGGWREGDTQYF.

The V gene is TRBV7-9, the J gene TRBJ2-5, with a tentative D call TRBD1 (6 bases). Germline V gives CDR1 SEHNR, CDR2 FQNEAQ (reference sequence). Trimming stripped 3 bases from V and 7 bases from J, with 15 bases between. This CDR3 is 14 amino acids long. The CDR3 sequence: CASSLIGTPGTQYF. As DNA, the CDR3 is TGTGCCAGCAGCTTGATAGGGACACCAGGGACCCAGTACTTC. Full variable domain (missing parts from reference TRBV7-9 and TRBJ2-5): DTGVSQNPRHKITKRGQNVTFRCDPISEHNRLYWYRQTLGQGPEFLTYFQNEAQLEKSRLLSDRFSAERPKGSFSTLEIQRTEQGDSAMYLCASSLIGTPGTQYFGPGTRLLVL.

This rearrangement joins TRBV28 to TRBJ1-5, with D possibly TRBD1 on 6 matching bases. V was pared by 6 bases and J by 7 bases, with 16 bases between. Germline CDR1 reads MDHEN; CDR2 reads SYDVKM. The CDR3 covers 14 residues. CDR3: CASSSGPRGQPQHF. Written as DNA, the CDR3 is TGTGCCAGCAGCTCTGGCCCGAGGGGGCAGCCCCAGCATTTT.

This clone was seen a single time. A read error may account for a junction end that differs from germline. The genes are TRBV7-7 and TRBJ2-2; a possible D gene is TRBD1 (5 bases). In germline, CDR1 is SSHAT, CDR2 FNYEAQ (reference sequence). The CDR3 sequence is 15 residues long. CDR3 coding DNA: TGTGCTAGCAGCTTAACCGCGCCAGGGACCGGGGAGCTGTTTTTT. It specifies CASSLTAPGTGELFF.

This chain joins TRBV7-9 and TRBJ2-3, with 11 bases matching TRBD1. In germline, CDR1 is SEHNR, CDR2 FQNEAQ (reference sequence). The CDR3 loop spans 15 amino acids. Germline trimming cut 5 bases from V and 5 bases from J; bases unmatched to any gene: 6. CDR3 sequence reads: CASSPPGQGEDTQYF. The CDR3 DNA sequence: TGTGCCAGCAGCCCACCGGGACAGGGGGAAGATACGCAGTATTTT.

The chain links TRBV5-6 to TRBJ2-7; no clear D. Germline V gene data show CDR1 as SGHDT and CDR2 as YYEEEE. V lost 4 bases and J 5 bases, leaving 16 bases between the germline ends. This CDR3 comprises 14 residues. The CDR3 protein is CASSIGVYNDEQYF. The CDR3 DNA sequence: TGTGCCAGCAGCATTGGGGTATACAACGACGAGCAGTACTTC.

The chain carries TRBV5-1 and TRBJ2-5, with a tentative D call TRBD2 (6 bases). CDR3 length: 17 amino acids. In germline, CDR1 is SGHRS, CDR2 YFSETQ. Trimming left V 0 bases short and J 1 base short, with 16 bases between. CDR3 DNA sequence: TGCGCCAGCAGCTTGGGGCTTGTAGCGGACCTCCAAGAGACCCAGTACTTC. It translates to CASSLGLVADLQETQYF.

About this clone itself: Other DNA sequences within the sample encode an identical CDR3. This rearrangement joins TRBV5-1 to TRBJ2-1; D possibly corresponds to TRBD1 (5 bases). Trimming removed 0 bases from V and 0 bases from J, with 7 bases in between. Per the germline V gene, CDR1 is SGHRS and CDR2 is YFSETQ. CDR3 length equals 15 residues. The CDR3 bases are TGCGCCAGCAGCTTGGCCCAGGGCTCCTACAATGAGCAGTTCTTC. Residues: CASSLAQGSYNEQFF.